The rows below give T cell receptor beta chains drawn from one sample of a study of T cells in Graves' hyperthyroidism and ophthalmopathy. TCRdb itself ran the multiplex PCR reads through MiXCR, one entry per CDR3 protein. The sample contains 550,000 to 700,000 distinct CDR3 sequences, roughly 15% of which appear only once. The sequenced sample was blood. Receptors originate from a woman in her thirties or forties with Graves' ophthalmopathy. Both conserved end residues are part of each CDR3. D genes are given only for firm matches. Rows give clone size only sometimes, using once, few, many, or a class for an expanded clone.

DNA | CDR3 | J | V | size | D
TGTGCCAGCTCACCAGAACTAGCGGAAGAGACCCAGTACTTC | CASSPELAEETQYF | TRBJ2-5 | TRBV18 | few | TRBD2
TGTGCCAGCACCCCTGGGGACAATCCCTACGAGCAGTACTTC | CASTPGDNPYEQYF | TRBJ2-7 | TRBV12-3/TRBV12-4 | many | NA
TGTGCCAGTAGCCTCCCCCTGGGAGGGGGTGCTGGAAACACCATATATTTT | CASSLPLGGGAGNTIYF | TRBJ1-3 | TRBV19 | NA | NA
TGTGCCAGCAGCTCATTCGCTAACAGGGCCCTCGTGGCAGATACGCAGTATTTT | CASSSFANRALVADTQYF | TRBJ2-3 | TRBV7-2 | many | NA
TGTGCCAGCAGTTTAACTTGGGCCGAAGCCCCCTACGAGCAGTACTTC | CASSLTWAEAPYEQYF | TRBJ2-7 | TRBV27 | many | NA
TGTGCCACCCGGGGCGCAGGGGAGACCCAGTACTTC | CATRGAGETQYF | TRBJ2-5 | TRBV6-2/TRBV6-3 | many | NA
TGTGCCTGGAGTCTCGGATCCGTACCTAAACTGTTTTTT | CAWSLGSVPKLFF | TRBJ1-4 | TRBV30 | many | NA
TGTGCCAGCGGTACCCCCGGAGAGACCCAGTACTTC | CASGTPGETQYF | TRBJ2-5 | TRBV6-2/TRBV6-3 | few | NA
TGTGCCAGCAGTTACGAGGGGCTGAGCTCTGGGGCCAACGTCCTGACTTTC | CASSYEGLSSGANVLTF | TRBJ2-6 | TRBV6-5 | NA | NA
TGTGCCAGCACCTCTACTAGCGGGAGGGGGAGGGAGACCCAGTACTTC | CASTSTSGRGRETQYF | TRBJ2-5 | TRBV28 | NA | TRBD2
TGTGCCAGCAGCCCCTGGGGACTAGCGGGGGGGCCCCGCTCAGAGACCCAGTACTTC | CASSPWGLAGGPRSETQYF | TRBJ2-5 | TRBV11-2 | NA | TRBD2
TGCGCCAGCAGCCTGATGCGACAGGGGAACACTGAAGCTTTCTTT | CASSLMRQGNTEAFF | TRBJ1-1 | TRBV5-1 | many | TRBD1
TGCGCCAGCAGCGCCGGGACAGATTTCGAGCAGTACTTC | CASSAGTDFEQYF | TRBJ2-7 | TRBV5-1 | many | TRBD1
TGTGCCAGCAGGGGACTAGCGGGAGGGCAGAACACCGGGGAGCTGTTTTTT | CASRGLAGGQNTGELFF | TRBJ2-2 | TRBV11-2 | NA | TRBD2
TGTGCCAGCAGTTACGGGGAGGGCTCGGGGCCCCAGCATTTT | CASSYGEGSGPQHF | TRBJ1-5 | TRBV6-5 | many | NA
TGTGCCAGTTCGGCGAGGTCTGGCGAGCAGTACTTC | CASSARSGEQYF | TRBJ2-7 | TRBV19 | NA | NA
TGTGCCAGCAGTAGAGAGGGCTACGAGCAGTACTTC | CASSREGYEQYF | TRBJ2-7 | TRBV2 | many | NA
TGTGCCAGCAGCTCTCACGGGTCGCCCCCCGAGCAGTACTTC | CASSSHGSPPEQYF | TRBJ2-7 | TRBV28 | many | NA
TGCAGCGTCCTTCAGGGACAGGGAGTAGTCGAGCAGTACTTC | CSVLQGQGVVEQYF | TRBJ2-7 | TRBV29-1 | many | TRBD1
TGTGCCAGCAGCCAAGATGTCCGGGTTCCGTACACTGAAGCTTTCTTT | CASSQDVRVPYTEAFF | TRBJ1-1 | TRBV14 | many | NA
TGCAGTGCTAGAGTGGTAGGGGAAGGTTCCGAGCAGTACTTC | CSARVVGEGSEQYF | TRBJ2-7 | TRBV20-1 | NA | NA
TGCAGCGTCCCATGGGGACCGGGTGTGGAGCAGTACTTC | CSVPWGPGVEQYF | TRBJ2-7 | TRBV29-1 | many | NA
TGTGCCAGCAGCCTGGGACAGCCCCAAGAGACCCAGTACTTC | CASSLGQPQETQYF | TRBJ2-5 | TRBV28 | many | TRBD1
TGTGCCAGCAGTCTGAGAGCGGGAGCCGCCGGCGAGCAGTACTTC | CASSLRAGAAGEQYF | TRBJ2-7 | TRBV28 | many | TRBD2
TGTGCCAGCAGCGGACTATTACCGACGAGCACAGATACGCAGTATTTT | CASSGLLPTSTDTQYF | TRBJ2-3 | TRBV9 | NA | NA
TGCAGCGTTCCCATAATTGGGCAGCTGGGTGTCACTGAAGCTTTCTTT | CSVPIIGQLGVTEAFF | TRBJ1-1 | TRBV29-1 | NA | NA
TGTGCCAGCCGTACCAGGACTGCGAACACCGGGGAGCTGTTTTTT | CASRTRTANTGELFF | TRBJ2-2 | TRBV12-3/TRBV12-4 | many | NA
TGTGCCAGCAGCCATACTGGACAGGGGGCCTACGAGCAGTACTTC | CASSHTGQGAYEQYF | TRBJ2-7 | TRBV3-1 | NA | TRBD1
TGTGCCAGCAGTTACATTAGCGGGAGGGCCTTAGAGACCCAGTACTTC | CASSYISGRALETQYF | TRBJ2-5 | TRBV6-2/TRBV6-3 | few | TRBD2